The T cell receptor (beta chain) under discussion was sequenced for a study of cytomegalovirus exposure and HLA in healthy donors. A multiplex PCR was run with 60 Vbeta primers and 13 Jbeta primers. Method: immunoSEQ multiplex PCR; TCRdb's copy keeps in-frame clones and lacks some. Of about 210,000 clones in the sample, 87% are singletons; the top ten hold under 1.2%. Germline CDR1 SGHTS, CDR2 YDEGEE. V was pared by 6 bases and J by 2 bases, with 8 bases of the junction left unmatched. This CDR3 has 15 residues. This sequence originates from a boy aged 2 to 10 in good health and CMV-seronegative. Source material: PBMCs. The rearrangement links TRBV5-8 to TRBJ2-7, with 10 bases lining up with TRBD1. This CDR3 is CASILPGQGPYEQYF. The CDR3 bases are TGTGCCAGCATCCTACCGGGACAGGGGCCCTACGAGCAGTACTTC.